These T cell receptor beta chains were read from a single sample in a study of blood T cell repertoires in COVID-19. Some clones are missing from TCRdb's copy, which holds only in-frame ones; the method was immunoSEQ multiplex PCR. The data contain around 300,000 clones, around 86% of them seen just once; the ten biggest clones take up 1.7%. Input material: PBMCs or T cells enriched from blood (not recorded which). The receptor source for this set is a woman in her thirties or forties who had recovered from COVID-19. CDR3s include the opening cysteine and the closing phenylalanine or tryptophan. A D gene is named only where the DNA matches it firmly. Expanded clones get a size class; other rows say once, few or many, or leave the size out.

TRBV7-9	-	TRBJ1-2	TRBD1	TGTGCCAGCAGCCCCCGACAGGGATTCTATGGCTACACCTTC	CASSPRQGFYGYTF
TRBV12-3/TRBV12-4	-	TRBJ1-2	TRBD1	TGTGCCAGCAGCCGTTACAGGGGGAGCTACACCTTC	CASSRYRGSYTF
TRBV6-5	-	TRBJ1-2	-	TGTGCCAGCAGTTACGAGTCGGACTATGGCTACACCTTC	CASSYESDYGYTF
TRBV3-1/TRBV3-2	-	TRBJ1-1	TRBD1	TGTGCCAGCAGCCAGGTACGGGACAGCCAAGAGGCTTTCTTT	CASSQVRDSQEAFF
TRBV11-2	-	TRBJ2-4	TRBD2	TGTGCCAGCAGCACGAACCCGCGGGGGGACATTCAGTACTTC	CASSTNPRGDIQYF
TRBV25-1	-	TRBJ2-1	-	TGTGCCAGCAGGCCCCATGGAGGTTCGGGTGAGCAGTTCTTC	CASRPHGGSGEQFF
TRBV21-1	-	TRBJ1-2	-	TGTGCCAGCAGCAATACGGTCCGGGACAGGAACTATGGCTACACCTTC	CASSNTVRDRNYGYTF
TRBV5-5	-	TRBJ1-5	TRBD1	TGTGCCAGCAGCTTGACGCGGACAGGGGCGTACAATCAGCCCCAGCATTTT	CASSLTRTGAYNQPQHF
TRBV19	-	TRBJ2-7	TRBD2	TGTGCCAGTAGTGCCCGCGGGGGGGACTACGAGCAGTACTTC	CASSARGGDYEQYF
TRBV21-1	-	TRBJ2-5	-	TGTGCCAGCAGCAGGGACAGCCCCACGAGTACCCAGTACTTC	CASSRDSPTSTQYF
TRBV7-8	-	TRBJ1-4	-	TGTGCCAGCAGCCGGCGTGGGCACAGTTCAAATGAAAAACTGTTTTTT	CASSRRGHSSNEKLFF
TRBV7-2	-	TRBJ2-2	TRBD2	TGTGCCAGCAGCCAGGGACTAGCGGGAGAACCCGGGGAGCTGTTTTTT	CASSQGLAGEPGELFF
TRBV28	-	TRBJ2-1	TRBD2	TGTGCCAGCAGACCCGGACTAGCGGGAGCCCTTCCTGAGCAGTTCTTC	CASRPGLAGALPEQFF
TRBV5-1	-	TRBJ2-2	-	TGCGCCAGCAGCGTCGGACAGCACACCGGGGAGCTGTTTTTT	CASSVGQHTGELFF
TRBV12-5	-	TRBJ1-5	-	TGTGCTAGTGGTTTGGTAAGGGGCGAGGGCAATCAGCCCCAGCATTTT	CASGLVRGEGNQPQHF
TRBV5-1	-	TRBJ1-6	-	TGCGCCAGCAGCTTGGTGTCCCCGGGGGACCCCAATTCACCCCTCCACTTT	CASSLVSPGDPNSPLHF
TRBV25-1	once	TRBJ2-2	TRBD2	TGTGCCAGCAGTGAATATGGGCTAGCGGCGCGGACCGGGGAGCTGTTTTTT	CASSEYGLAARTGELFF
TRBV19	-	TRBJ1-5	TRBD1	TGTGCCAGTAGCCGAGGACAGGGAGGACAGCCCCAGCATTTT	CASSRGQGGQPQHF
TRBV30	-	TRBJ1-5	TRBD1	TGTGCCTGGAGTCCCCTAACAGGGGGCAGGAATCAGCCCCAGCATTTT	CAWSPLTGGRNQPQHF
TRBV14	-	TRBJ2-7	TRBD2	TGTGCCAGCAGCCAAGGGACTAGCGGGCTCTCCTACGAGCAGTACTTC	CASSQGTSGLSYEQYF
TRBV4-1	-	TRBJ1-2	TRBD1	TGCGCCAGCAGCTCCAGGACAGGGGATTCTTATGGCTACACCTTC	CASSSRTGDSYGYTF
TRBV25-1	-	TRBJ1-1	TRBD1	TGTGCCAGCAGGGGGACAGGGGGCACTGAAGCTTTCTTT	CASRGTGGTEAFF
TRBV4-1	-	TRBJ1-2	-	TGCGCCAGCAGCCATTCGGCCCCCGGGGGCTATGGCTACACCTTC	CASSHSAPGGYGYTF
TRBV30	-	TRBJ2-7	TRBD1	TGTGCCTGGAGTGTACCCCTGGACAGGGGGCCGCCCGAGCAGTACTTC	CAWSVPLDRGPPEQYF
TRBV18	-	TRBJ1-3	-	TGTGCCAGCTCACCGCCTGGAGGCTCTGGAAACACCATATATTTT	CASSPPGGSGNTIYF
TRBV11-2	-	TRBJ1-1	-	TGTGCCAGCAGCTTAGGGAGGGGTAGGACTGAAGCTTTCTTT	CASSLGRGRTEAFF
TRBV19	few	TRBJ2-1	-	TGTGCCACCACTGGGGCAGCCTACAATGAGCAGTTCTTC	CATTGAAYNEQFF
TRBV9	-	TRBJ2-7	-	TGTGCCAGCAGCGTCTTAGGGGCTGCGGAGTACGAGCAGTACTTC	CASSVLGAAEYEQYF
TRBV11-1	-	TRBJ1-1	-	TGTGCCAGCAGCTTAGGCAGGAACACTGAAGCTTTCTTT	CASSLGRNTEAFF
TRBV4-2	-	TRBJ1-2	-	TGTGCCAGCAGCCCACCCCCCGGGACATATAACTATGGCTACACCTTC	CASSPPPGTYNYGYTF
TRBV27	few	TRBJ1-3	-	TGTGCCAGCAGTTTATCACGAGAGGGTGGAAACACCATATATTTT	CASSLSREGGNTIYF
TRBV6-1	many	TRBJ2-6	-	TGTGCCAGCAGTCCCGCGGGGGCAGGGGCCAACGTCCTGACTTTC	CASSPAGAGANVLTF
TRBV5-1	-	TRBJ2-1	TRBD2	TGCGCCAGCAGCTTCCCAAGGACTAGCGGGAAGGGGGATGAGCAGTTCTTC	CASSFPRTSGKGDEQFF
TRBV3-1/TRBV3-2	-	TRBJ1-1	-	TGTGCCAGCAGCCTAGGGGGGGGCGTAAGGAATGAAGCTTTCTTT	CASSLGGGVRNEAFF
TRBV14	once	TRBJ2-5	TRBD2	TGTGCCAGCAGCCAACAAACTAGCGGGGGCCCCTCCCAAGAGACCCAGTACTTC	CASSQQTSGGPSQETQYF
TRBV18	-	TRBJ2-6	TRBD1	TGTGCCAGCTCACCCACCGGGACAGGCTCTGGGGCCAACGTCCTGACTTTC	CASSPTGTGSGANVLTF
TRBV6-5	-	TRBJ2-5	TRBD1	TGTGCCAGCAGTCGAGGACAGGGTGAGACCCAGTACTTC	CASSRGQGETQYF
TRBV7-9	-	TRBJ2-1	TRBD1	TGTGCCAGCAGCTTTACAGGGGACGCGAATGAGCAGTTCTTC	CASSFTGDANEQFF